The clone carrying this T cell receptor beta chain showed up many times. Profiling relied on immunoSEQ multiplex PCR, and the TCRdb table lists in-frame clones only, not all of them. The table includes about 73,000 clones, 82% detected once. These data originate in a study of blood T cell repertoires in COVID-19. Study details: In each case, the material was cDNA or gDNA derived from T cells, B-cell-depleted T cells, or PBMCs.

J was trimmed by 0 bases and V by 4 bases; bases with no gene match: 9. The CDR3 runs 17 residues. Germline V gene data show CDR1 as SGHDN and CDR2 as FVKESK. V gene TRBV14 combines with J gene TRBJ2-3, with 8 positions matching TRBD1. The receptor was isolated from a woman between 55 and 75 years old with acute or convalescent COVID-19. Sequencing input: peripheral blood. The chain's CDR3 is CASSRYSGTGSTDTQYF. The DNA for the CDR3 is TGTGCCAGCAGCCGATACTCCGGGACAGGTAGCACAGATACGCAGTATTTT.